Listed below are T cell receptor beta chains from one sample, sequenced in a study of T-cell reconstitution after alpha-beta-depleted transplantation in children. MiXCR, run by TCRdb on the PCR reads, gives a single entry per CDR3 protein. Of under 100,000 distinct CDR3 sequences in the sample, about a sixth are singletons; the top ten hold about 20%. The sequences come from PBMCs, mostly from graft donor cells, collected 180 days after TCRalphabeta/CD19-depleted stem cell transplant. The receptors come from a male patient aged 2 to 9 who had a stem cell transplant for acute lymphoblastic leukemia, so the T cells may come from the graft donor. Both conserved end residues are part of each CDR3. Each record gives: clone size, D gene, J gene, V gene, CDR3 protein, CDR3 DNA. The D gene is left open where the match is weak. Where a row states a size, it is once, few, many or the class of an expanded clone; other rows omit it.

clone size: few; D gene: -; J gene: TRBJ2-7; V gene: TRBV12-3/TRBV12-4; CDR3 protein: CASSLGSRYTGETLYEQYF; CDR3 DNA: TGTGCCAGCAGTTTAGGGTCCCGGTACACCGGGGAAACCTTATACGAGCAGTACTTC
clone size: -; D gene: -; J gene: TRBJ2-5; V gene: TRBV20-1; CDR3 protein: CSARKDRTETQYF; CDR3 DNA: TGCAGTGCTAGAAAGGACAGAACCGAGACCCAGTACTTC
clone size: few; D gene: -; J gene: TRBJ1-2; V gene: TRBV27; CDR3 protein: CASSDGWRYGYTF; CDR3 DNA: TGTGCCAGCAGTGATGGATGGAGGTATGGCTACACCTTC
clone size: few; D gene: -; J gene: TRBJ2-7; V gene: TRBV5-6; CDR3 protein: CASSGPGQTYEQYF; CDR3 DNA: TGTGCCAGCAGCGGCCCGGGACAAACCTACGAGCAGTACTTC
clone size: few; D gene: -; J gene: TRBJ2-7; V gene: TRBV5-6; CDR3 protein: CASSLPEQGPRYEQYF; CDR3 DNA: TGTGCCAGCAGCTTGCCTGAACAGGGTCCTCGGTACGAGCAGTACTTC
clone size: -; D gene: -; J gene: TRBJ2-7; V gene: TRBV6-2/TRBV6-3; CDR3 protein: CASRRIAYEQYF; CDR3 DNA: TGTGCCAGCAGACGGATAGCTTACGAGCAGTACTTC
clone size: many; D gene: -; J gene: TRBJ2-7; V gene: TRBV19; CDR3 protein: CASSPQQGLGYEQYF; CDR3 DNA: TGTGCCAGTAGTCCCCAACAGGGTCTCGGCTACGAGCAGTACTTC
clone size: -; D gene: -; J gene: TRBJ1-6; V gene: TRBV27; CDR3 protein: CASRTPLTGFGSPLHF; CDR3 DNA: TGTGCCAGCCGCACCCCCCTGACTGGGTTCGGATCACCCCTCCACTTT
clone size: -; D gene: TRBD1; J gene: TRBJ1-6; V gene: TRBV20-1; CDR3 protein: CSAIKGADNSPLHF; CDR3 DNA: TGCAGTGCCATCAAGGGGGCAGATAATTCACCCCTCCACTTT
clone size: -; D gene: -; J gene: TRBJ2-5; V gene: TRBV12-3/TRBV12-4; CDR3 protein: CASSLNGPQETQYF; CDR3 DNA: TGTGCCAGCAGTTTAAACGGGCCCCAAGAGACCCAGTACTTC
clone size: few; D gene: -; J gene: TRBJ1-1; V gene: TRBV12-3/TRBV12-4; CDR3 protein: CASSSLDIATEAFF; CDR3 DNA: TGTGCCAGCAGTTCCTTGGACATTGCCACTGAAGCTTTCTTT
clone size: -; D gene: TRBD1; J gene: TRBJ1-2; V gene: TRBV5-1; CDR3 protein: CASSLAGAGGPYGYTF; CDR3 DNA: TGCGCCAGCAGCTTGGCCGGGGCAGGGGGCCCCTATGGCTACACCTTC
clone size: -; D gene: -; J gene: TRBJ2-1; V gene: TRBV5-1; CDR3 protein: CASSLLGGGQLYEQFF; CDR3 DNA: TGCGCCAGCAGCCTCCTCGGAGGGGGCCAATTGTATGAGCAGTTCTTC
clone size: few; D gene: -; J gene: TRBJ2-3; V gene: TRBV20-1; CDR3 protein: CSARGGWGDTQYF; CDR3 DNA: TGCAGTGCTAGAGGCGGGTGGGGAGATACGCAGTATTTT
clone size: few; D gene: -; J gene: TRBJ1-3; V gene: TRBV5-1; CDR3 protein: CASSFGSTGSGNTIYF; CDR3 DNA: TGCGCCAGCAGCTTCGGGTCGACGGGCTCTGGAAACACCATATATTTT
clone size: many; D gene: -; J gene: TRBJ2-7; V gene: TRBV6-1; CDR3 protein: CASSVSIYEQYF; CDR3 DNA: TGTGCCAGCAGTGTATCCATTTACGAGCAGTACTTC
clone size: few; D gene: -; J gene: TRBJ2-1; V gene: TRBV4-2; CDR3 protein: CASSPPGKSYNEQFF; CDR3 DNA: TGTGCCAGCAGCCCACCGGGAAAATCCTACAATGAGCAGTTCTTC
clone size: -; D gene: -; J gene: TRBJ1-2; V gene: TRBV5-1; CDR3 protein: CASSFQDALVRGYTF; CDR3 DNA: TGCGCCAGCAGCTTTCAGGACGCCCTGGTGCGGGGCTACACCTTC
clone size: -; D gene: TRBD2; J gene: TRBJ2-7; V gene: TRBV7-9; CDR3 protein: CASSLAGDEQYF; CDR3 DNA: TGTGCCAGCAGCCTAGCGGGCGACGAGCAGTACTTC
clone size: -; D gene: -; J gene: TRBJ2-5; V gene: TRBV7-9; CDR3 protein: CASSTLGVEGETQYF; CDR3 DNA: TGTGCCAGCAGCACGCTCGGGGTAGAGGGAGAGACCCAGTACTTC
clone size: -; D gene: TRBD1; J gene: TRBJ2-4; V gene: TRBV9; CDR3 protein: CASSVGGTEENIQYF; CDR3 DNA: TGTGCCAGCAGCGTAGGGGGGACAGAGGAAAACATTCAGTACTTC
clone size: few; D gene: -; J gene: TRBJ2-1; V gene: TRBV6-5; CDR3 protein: CAIGPYNEQFF; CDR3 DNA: TGTGCCATTGGGCCTTACAATGAGCAGTTCTTC
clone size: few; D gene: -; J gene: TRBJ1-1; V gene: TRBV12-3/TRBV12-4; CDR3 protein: CASSPRPASTEAFF; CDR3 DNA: TGTGCCAGCAGTCCCCGACCGGCAAGCACTGAAGCTTTCTTT
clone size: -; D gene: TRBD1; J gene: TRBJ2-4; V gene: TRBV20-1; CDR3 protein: CSARGTGVFPLAKNIQYF; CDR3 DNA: TGCAGTGCTAGGGGGACAGGGGTCTTTCCTCTAGCCAAAAACATTCAGTACTTC
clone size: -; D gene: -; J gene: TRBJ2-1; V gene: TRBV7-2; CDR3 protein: CASSPRTNEQFF; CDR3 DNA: TGTGCCAGCAGCCCTCGGACTAATGAGCAGTTCTTC
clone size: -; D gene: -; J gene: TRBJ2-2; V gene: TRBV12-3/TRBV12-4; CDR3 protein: CASSFSITGELFF; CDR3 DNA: TGTGCCAGCAGTTTTTCGATTACCGGGGAGCTGTTTTTT
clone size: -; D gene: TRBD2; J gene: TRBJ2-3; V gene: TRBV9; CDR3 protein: CASSVEPSGRPTDTQYF; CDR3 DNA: TGTGCCAGCAGCGTAGAGCCTAGCGGGAGACCAACAGATACGCAGTATTTT
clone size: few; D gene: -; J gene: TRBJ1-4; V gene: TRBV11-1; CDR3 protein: CASSVPDSSGSTAIHEKLFF; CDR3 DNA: TGTGCCAGCAGCGTACCCGATTCGTCGGGATCTACGGCTATCCATGAAAAACTGTTTTTT
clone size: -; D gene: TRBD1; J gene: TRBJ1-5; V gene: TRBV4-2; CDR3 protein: CASSPDGQGRQPQHF; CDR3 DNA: TGTGCCAGCAGCCCTGACGGACAGGGGCGACAGCCCCAGCATTTT
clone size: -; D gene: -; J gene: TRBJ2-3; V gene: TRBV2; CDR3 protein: CASSRRIALDTQYF; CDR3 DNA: TGTGCCAGCAGTCGGAGGATTGCTTTAGATACGCAGTATTTT
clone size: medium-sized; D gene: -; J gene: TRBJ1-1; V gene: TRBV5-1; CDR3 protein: CASSLERIPNTEAFF; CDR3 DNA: TGCGCCAGCAGCTTGGAGCGGATTCCGAACACTGAAGCTTTCTTT
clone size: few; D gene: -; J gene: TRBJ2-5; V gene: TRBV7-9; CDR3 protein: CATQAGPPGDQYF; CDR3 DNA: TGTGCCACCCAAGCGGGCCCCCCGGGGGACCAGTACTTC
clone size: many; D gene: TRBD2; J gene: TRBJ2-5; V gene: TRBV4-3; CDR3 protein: CASSQESGRETQYF; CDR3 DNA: TGCGCCAGCAGCCAAGAGAGCGGGAGAGAGACCCAGTACTTC
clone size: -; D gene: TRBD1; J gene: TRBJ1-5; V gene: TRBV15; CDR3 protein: CATSLKQGAHNQPQHF; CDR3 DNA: TGTGCCACCAGCCTTAAACAGGGGGCCCACAATCAGCCCCAGCATTTT
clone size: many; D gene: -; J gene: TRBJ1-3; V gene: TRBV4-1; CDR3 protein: CASSQEGFVTGNTIYF; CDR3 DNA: TGCGCCAGCAGCCAAGAAGGGTTCGTGACAGGAAACACCATATATTTT
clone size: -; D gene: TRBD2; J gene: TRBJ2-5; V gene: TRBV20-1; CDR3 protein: CSARDPWGTTELETQYF; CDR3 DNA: TGCAGTGCTAGAGATCCGTGGGGGACTACTGAGCTTGAGACCCAGTACTTC
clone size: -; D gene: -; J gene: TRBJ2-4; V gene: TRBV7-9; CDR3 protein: CASSSLGSEMAKNIQYF; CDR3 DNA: TGTGCCAGCAGCTCGCTTGGATCCGAAATGGCCAAAAACATTCAGTACTTC
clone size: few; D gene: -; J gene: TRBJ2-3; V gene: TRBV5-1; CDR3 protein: CASSLAVTDTQCF; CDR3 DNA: TGCGCCAGCAGCTTGGCAGTCACAGATACGCAGTGTTTT
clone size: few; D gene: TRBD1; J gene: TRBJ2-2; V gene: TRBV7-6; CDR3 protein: CASSLGGDRGEGSNTGELFF; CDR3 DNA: TGTGCCAGCAGCTTAGGAGGGGACAGAGGAGAGGGGTCGAACACCGGGGAGCTGTTTTTT
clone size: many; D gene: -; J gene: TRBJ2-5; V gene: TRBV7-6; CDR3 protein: CASSLTEGQSGETQYF; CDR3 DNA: TGTGCCAGCAGCTTAACGGAGGGACAGTCAGGGGAGACCCAGTACTTC
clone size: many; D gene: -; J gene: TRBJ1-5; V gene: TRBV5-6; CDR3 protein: CASSLASGALNQPQHF; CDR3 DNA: TGTGCCAGCAGCTTGGCCTCTGGGGCACTAAATCAGCCCCAGCATTTT
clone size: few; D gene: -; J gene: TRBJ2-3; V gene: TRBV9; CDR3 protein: CASSVGRGGDTQYF; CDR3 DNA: TGTGCCAGCAGCGTAGGCAGGGGAGGTGATACGCAGTATTTT
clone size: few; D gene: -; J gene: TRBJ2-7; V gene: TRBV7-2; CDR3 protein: CASSLAGLAYEQYF; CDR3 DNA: TGTGCCAGCAGCTTAGCGGGGCTAGCCTACGAGCAGTACTTC
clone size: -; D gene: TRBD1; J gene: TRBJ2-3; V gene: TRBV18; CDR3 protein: CASSPSTGGIDTQYF; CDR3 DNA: TGTGCCAGCTCACCCTCGACAGGGGGCATAGATACGCAGTATTTT
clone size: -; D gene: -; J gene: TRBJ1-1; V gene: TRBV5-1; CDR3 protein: CASSLLHTNTEAFF; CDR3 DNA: TGCGCCAGCAGCTTGTTGCATACGAACACTGAAGCTTTCTTT
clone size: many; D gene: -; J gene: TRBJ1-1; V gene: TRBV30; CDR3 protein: CAWSSGTEAFF; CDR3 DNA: TGTGCCTGGAGTTCCGGAACTGAAGCTTTCTTT
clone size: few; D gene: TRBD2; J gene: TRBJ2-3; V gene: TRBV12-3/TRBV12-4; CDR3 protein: CASSLAGVTDTQYF; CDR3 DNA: TGTGCCAGCAGTTTGGCGGGGGTCACAGATACGCAGTATTTT
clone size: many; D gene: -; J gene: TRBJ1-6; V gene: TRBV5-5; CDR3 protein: CASSLGFSGGNSPLHF; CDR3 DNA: TGTGCCAGCAGCTTGGGGTTTTCAGGCGGTAATTCACCCCTCCACTTT
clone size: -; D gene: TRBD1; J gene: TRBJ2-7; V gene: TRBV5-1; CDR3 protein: CASFSGTGAEQYF; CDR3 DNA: TGCGCCAGTTTCTCCGGGACAGGGGCCGAGCAGTACTTC